This passage covers 23 T cell receptor beta chains from one sample sequenced in a study of OX40 agonist ivuxolimab in advanced cancers. The assay was immunoSEQ multiplex PCR, and TCRdb's table has in-frame clones only and misses some. The data show 39,000 or so clones, around nine tenths seen once. The material was CD4+ or CD8+ T cells sorted from blood, obtained in a trial of the OX40 agonist ivuxolimab. These receptors came from an adult with an advanced solid tumor such as melanoma, head and neck, liver or kidney cancer.

This chain connects TRBV28 to TRBJ2-3; 8 bases are a match to TRBD2. V gave up 8 bases and J gave up 3 bases; unmatched junction bases: 25. CDR3 length: 20 amino acids. The germline V gene has CDR1 MDHEN and CDR2 SYDVKM. The CDR3 is CASHQSGGGTTPWATDTQYF. CDR3 in DNA: TGTGCCAGCCATCAGTCGGGCGGGGGGACAACCCCTTGGGCGACAGATACGCAGTATTTT.

This chain joins TRBV19 and TRBJ2-1; 9 bases are a match to TRBD2. There are 14 residues in the CDR3. CDR1 LNHDA and CDR2 SQIVND come from the germline V gene (reference sequence). The V gene end was trimmed by 5 bases and the J gene end by 5 bases; junction bases not matched to a gene: 4. The CDR3 spells CASSFSGGNNEQFF. Written as DNA, the CDR3 is TGTGCCAGTAGTTTTAGCGGGGGAAACAATGAGCAGTTCTTC. Full variable domain (remainder filled in from reference TRBV19 and TRBJ2-1): DGGITQSPKYLFRKEGQNVTLSCEQNLNHDAMYWYRQDPGQGLRLIYYSQIVNDFQKGDIAEGYSVSREKKESFPLTVTSAQKNPTAFYLCASSFSGGNNEQFFGPGTRLTVL.

The chain recombines TRBV5-5 with TRBJ2-5; 8 nucleotides agree with TRBD2. In germline, CDR1 is SGHKS, CDR2 YYEKEE (reference sequence). The CDR3 contains 15 residues. V shed 4 bases and J 5 bases; nucleotides not matched to a gene: 10. The CDR3 here is CASSISLAGGETQYF. DNA of the CDR3: TGTGCCAGCAGCATCTCCCTAGCGGGTGGGGAGACCCAGTACTTC.

This sequence joins TRBV12-1 and TRBJ2-4. TRBV12-1 counts as a pseudogene. The CDR3 contains 15 residues. The CDR3 sequence: CASSLSQLAKNIQYF. For the CDR3, the DNA is TGTGCCAGCAGCTTATCTCAGCTAGCCAAAAACATTCAGTACTTC.

The chain joins TRBV4-1 to TRBJ1-1, with unresolved D. CDR1 and CDR2 (germline): MGHRA, YSYEKL. CDR3 length equals 14 residues. Trimming cost V 3 bases and J 3 bases, with 11 bases left between them. The CDR3 protein is CASSQAPRDTEAFF. Here the CDR3 DNA reads TGCGCCAGCAGCCAGGCTCCAAGAGACACTGAAGCTTTCTTT.

The rearrangement joins TRBV9 to TRBJ1-6; 7 bases map to TRBD1. Germline V gene data show CDR1 as SGDLS and CDR2 as YYNGEE. Trimming cost V 1 base and J 6 bases; bases outside gene matches: 4. This CDR3 is built from 15 residues. The CDR3 coding sequence is TGTGCCAGCAGCGTAAGTGCAGGGGGTAATTCACCCCTCCACTTT. Its translation is CASSVSAGGNSPLHF.

The gene calls are TRBV19 and TRBJ1-1; D possibly corresponds to TRBD1 (5 bases). The germline gives CDR1 LNHDA, CDR2 SQIVND (reference sequence). V dropped 5 bases and J dropped 5 bases, with 15 bases sitting between them. The CDR3 totals 14 residues. This chain's CDR3 is CASSAGPRVTEAFF. The CDR3 nucleotides read TGTGCCAGTAGTGCTGGGCCCAGGGTAACTGAAGCTTTCTTT. Full variable domain (rest looked up from reference TRBV19 and TRBJ1-1): DGGITQSPKYLFRKEGQNVTLSCEQNLNHDAMYWYRQDPGQGLRLIYYSQIVNDFQKGDIAEGYSVSREKKESFPLTVTSAQKNPTAFYLCASSAGPRVTEAFFGQGTRLTVV.

This chain connects TRBV2 to TRBJ1-6; no clear D. V lost 6 bases to trimming and J lost 9 bases, with 6 bases between them. The CDR3 runs 11 residues. Germline lookup yields CDR1 SNHLY and CDR2 FYNNEI. CDR3 amino acids: CASRAASPLHF. The DNA for the CDR3 is TGTGCCAGCAGAGCAGCTTCACCCCTCCACTTT.

The V and J genes are TRBV19 and TRBJ1-5; the match to TRBD1 covers 8 bases. From germline, CDR1 is LNHDA and CDR2 SQIVND (reference sequence). The CDR3 length is 14 residues. The V and J ends lost 1 base and 6 bases, in that order; junction bases with no gene match: 2. The CDR3 coding sequence is TGTGCCAGTAGTATAGCCCAGGGGGCTCAGCCCCAGCATTTT. Translated: CASSIAQGAQPQHF.

The V gene is TRBV5-4, the J gene TRBJ2-3; D ambiguous. This CDR3 is built from 13 residues. Per the germline V gene, CDR1 is SGHNT and CDR2 is YYREEE (reference sequence). Trimming left V 0 bases short and J 1 base short, with 3 bases between. CDR3 sequence: CASSLVGTDTQYF. CDR3 DNA: TGTGCCAGCAGCTTGGTTGGCACAGATACGCAGTATTTT.

The CDR3 sequence is CASRPPTDYEQYF. CDR3 DNA: TGTGCCAGCAGACCACCGACCGACTACGAGCAGTACTTC. The chain has TRBV7-2 and TRBJ2-7; D remains unclear. Germline V gene sequence: CDR1 SGHTA, CDR2 FQGNSA. The CDR3 contains 13 residues. With 6 bases removed from V and 3 bases from J, the gap between germline ends came to 12 bases.

The chain employs TRBV5-1 and TRBJ2-1; D may be TRBD1 or TRBD2 (5 bases each). Germline V gene data show CDR1 as SGHRS and CDR2 as YFSETQ. Trimming left V 4 bases short and J 2 bases short, with 13 bases between. The CDR3 has 15 residues. In nucleotides, the CDR3 is TGCGCCAGCAGCGGGGACCCGCAGGCCTACAATGAGCAGTTCTTC. This codes for CASSGDPQAYNEQFF.

The rearrangement links TRBV28 to TRBJ1-6; perhaps TRBD1 as D (5 bases). The CDR3 runs 13 residues. V was pared by 6 bases and J by 7 bases, with 10 bases between. Germline loops: CDR1 MDHEN, CDR2 SYDVKM. CDR3 residues: CASRKKGNSPLHF. CDR3 nucleotides: TGTGCCAGCAGAAAAAAGGGGAATTCACCCCTCCACTTT.

This chain connects TRBV14 to TRBJ2-1; no firm D call. Germline CDR1 SGHDN, CDR2 FVKESK. The V end lost 1 base, the J end lost 6 bases, and 13 bases lay between the germline ends. This CDR3 comprises 15 residues. The chain's CDR3 is CASSQASAAGNEQFF. In nucleotides, the CDR3 is TGTGCCAGCAGCCAAGCCTCCGCCGCAGGCAATGAGCAGTTCTTC.

The V gene is TRBV10-2, the J gene TRBJ2-1, with 9 bases lining up with TRBD2. Germline CDR1 and CDR2: WSHSY and SAAADI. Unmatched junction bases numbered 9, after V lost 0 bases and J lost 9 bases. This CDR3 is 16 amino acids long. CDR3 residues: CASSESGGGVRGEQFF. The CDR3 DNA reads as TGCGCCAGCAGTGAGTCAGGCGGGGGGGTCCGTGGTGAGCAGTTCTTC.

CDR3 nucleotides: TGTGCCAGTAACGCGGACGGCGGCAGGACTGGCTACACCTTC. This translates into CASNADGGRTGYTF. The chain carries TRBV19 and TRBJ1-2; D gene ambiguous. Germline V CDR1 and CDR2: LNHDA, SQIVND (reference sequence). The CDR3 runs to 14 residues. V lost 7 bases and J lost 7, with 19 bases in between. The full variable domain, with the rest looked up from reference TRBV19 and TRBJ1-2, is DGGITQSPKYLFRKEGQNVTLSCEQNLNHDAMYWYRQDPGQGLRLIYYSQIVNDFQKGDIAEGYSVSREKKESFPLTVTSAQKNPTAFYLCASNADGGRTGYTFGSGTRLTVV.

In this sample, this clone turned up a few times. The V gene is TRBV13, the J gene TRBJ1-6; D not resolved. Trimming removed 4 bases at V and 7 bases at J, with 8 bases between. Germline V gives CDR1 PRHDT, CDR2 FYEKMQ (reference sequence). This CDR3 is built from 13 residues. The CDR3 reads CASSSRANSPLHF. The CDR3, as DNA: TGTGCCAGCAGCTCCCGGGCCAATTCACCCCTCCACTTT.

This sequence joins TRBV6-6 and TRBJ1-2; D may be TRBD1 (5 bases). Germline CDR1 reads MNHNY; CDR2 reads SVGAGI (reference sequence). This CDR3 spans 14 amino acids. V gave up 8 bases and J gave up 4 bases, with 17 bases separating them. The CDR3: CASQVATGSYGYTF. The CDR3 DNA is TGTGCCAGCCAGGTAGCTACAGGAAGCTATGGCTACACCTTC.

The chain is built from TRBV29-1 and TRBJ2-5, with no clear D. The germline V gene encodes CDR1 SQVTM and CDR2 ANQGSEA. V was trimmed by 4 bases and J by 5 bases, leaving 5 bases between them. The CDR3 covers 10 residues. This chain's CDR3 is CSVVSETQYF. Here the CDR3 DNA reads TGCAGCGTTGTTTCTGAGACCCAGTACTTC.

The V gene is TRBV15, the J gene TRBJ2-7; 9 nucleotides align to TRBD1. With V trimmed by 6 bases and J by 4 bases, 10 bases remained unmatched. The germline V gene has CDR1 LNHNV and CDR2 YYDKDF (reference sequence). This CDR3 is built from 15 residues. CDR3 amino acids: CATRAPGQGLYEQYF. The CDR3 DNA reads TGTGCCACCAGAGCCCCGGGACAGGGACTGTACGAGCAGTACTTC.

As regards this clone: The junction shows a germline mismatch at one end, possibly a read error. The rearrangement uses TRBV19 and TRBJ1-5; the D gene is possibly TRBD1 (6 bases). Germline V gives CDR1 LNHDA, CDR2 SQIVND (reference sequence). CDR3 length: 14 residues. Here the CDR3 reads CARSKEWGASAQHF. The CDR3 DNA is TGTGCCAGGAGTAAAGAGTGGGGGGCGTCAGCCCAGCATTTT.

The rearrangement joins TRBV9 to TRBJ2-1, with a possible D match to TRBD2 (5 bases). The CDR3 is made up of 17 amino acids. The germline gives CDR1 SGDLS, CDR2 YYNGEE. Deletions cut 0 bases from V and 0 bases from J, with 13 bases between. This CDR3 is CASSVGLTGYSYNEQFF. Here the CDR3 DNA reads TGTGCCAGCAGCGTAGGTCTTACGGGATACTCCTACAATGAGCAGTTCTTC. The complete variable domain, with remaining parts taken from reference TRBV9 and TRBJ2-1, reads DSGVTQTPKHLITATGQRVTLRCSPRSGDLSVYWYQQSLDQGLQFLIQYYNGEERAKGNILERFSAQQFPDLHSELNLSSLELGDSALYFCASSVGLTGYSYNEQFFGPGTRLTVL.

This chain uses TRBV28 with TRBJ2-1; D is possibly TRBD2 (5 bases). V was shortened by 3 bases and J by 0 bases, with 9 bases between the two germline ends. This CDR3 contains 15 residues. Germline V gene sequence: CDR1 MDHEN, CDR2 SYDVKM. The CDR3 DNA follows: TGTGCCAGCAGTTTGGGTGGGAGCTCCTACAATGAGCAGTTCTTC. Its translation: CASSLGGSSYNEQFF.